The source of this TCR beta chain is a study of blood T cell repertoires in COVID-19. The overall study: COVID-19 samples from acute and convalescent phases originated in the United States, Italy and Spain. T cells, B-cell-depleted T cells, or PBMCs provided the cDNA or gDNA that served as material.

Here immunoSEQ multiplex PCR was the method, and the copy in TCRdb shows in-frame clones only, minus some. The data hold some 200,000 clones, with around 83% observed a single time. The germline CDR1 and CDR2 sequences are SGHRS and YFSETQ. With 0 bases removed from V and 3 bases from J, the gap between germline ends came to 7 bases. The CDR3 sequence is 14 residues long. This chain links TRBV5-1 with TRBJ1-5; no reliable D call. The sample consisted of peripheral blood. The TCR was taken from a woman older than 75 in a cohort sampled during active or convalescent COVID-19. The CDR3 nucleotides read TGCGCCAGCAGCTTGGCGGGGAACAATCAGCCCCAGCATTTT. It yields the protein CASSLAGNNQPQHF.